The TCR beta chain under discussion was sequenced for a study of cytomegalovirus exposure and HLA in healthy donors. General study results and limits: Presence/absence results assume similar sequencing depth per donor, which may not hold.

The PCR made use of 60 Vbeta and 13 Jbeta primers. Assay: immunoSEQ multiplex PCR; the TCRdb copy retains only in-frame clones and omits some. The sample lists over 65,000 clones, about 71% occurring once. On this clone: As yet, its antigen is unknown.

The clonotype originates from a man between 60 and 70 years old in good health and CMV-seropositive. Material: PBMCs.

The CDR3 coding sequence is TGCGCCAGCGAACCAGAACCCGACGGGGGTAGGAACGAGCAGTACTTC. Its translation: CASEPEPDGGRNEQYF. The chain employs TRBV5-1 and TRBJ2-7, with a tentative D call TRBD2 (6 bases). This CDR3 has 16 residues. From germline, CDR1 is SGHRS and CDR2 YFSETQ. Trimming pared 7 bases from V and 5 bases from J, leaving 25 bases between.